A single T cell receptor (beta chain) is shown here with its context. Its antigen remains unknown. The study recruited healthy Caucasian donors from Russia who were aged about 6 to 95. Trimming removed 6 bases at V and 0 bases at J, with 15 bases between. The CDR3 loop spans 16 amino acids. The V gene's germline CDR1 is KGHSH and CDR2 LQKENI. This specimen comes from a study of blood T cells in healthy people across ages. Study-wide results and caveats: Per million T cells, TCR beta diversity dropped about linearly as age rose. Among long-lived donors, naive CD4+ cells were more numerous and diversity higher than in aged donors.

Through a sample-barcoded 5' primer and a J-beta primer mix, a second PCR was run for roughly 7 to 11 cycles. TCRdb reanalysed the 5' RACE reads using MiXCR and keeps one entry per CDR3 protein. This sample carries roughly 680,000 distinct CDR3 sequences, around 20% of them seen once, and the ten largest clones take 3.5% to 4%. This TCR came from a man aged 65 to 85 in good health. J is TRBJ2-1 and V is TRBV18; TRBD2 is a possible D gene (6 bases). The sequenced material came from blood. The CDR3 loop reads CASSTPSASSYNEQFF. The CDR3 DNA reads TGTGCCAGCTCGACTCCTAGCGCCAGCTCCTACAATGAGCAGTTCTTC. Drawing the rest from reference TRBV18 and TRBJ2-1, the complete variable domain is NAGVMQNPRHLVRRRGQEARLRCSPMKGHSHVYWYRQLPEEGLKFMVYLQKENIIDESGMPKERFSAEFPKEGPSILRIQQVVRGDSAAYFCASSTPSASSYNEQFFGPGTRLTVL.